This T cell receptor beta chain was sequenced for a study of blood T cell repertoires in COVID-19. Across the study: Some COVID-19 samples were acute and others convalescent; all came from the United States, Italy and Spain. Sources were T cells, B-cell-depleted T cells, or PBMCs; the material itself was cDNA or gDNA.

In the original workflow: Scientists estimated how many nucleated cells there were by amplifying reference gene primers. Clones were sequenced by immunoSEQ multiplex PCR, and TCRdb holds only the in-frame ones, with some missing. Clone size and V and J calls were adopted from that table, with D and trimming inferred from the DNA. Among about 44,000 clones, around 87% were seen once, and the ten largest hold approximately 4.3%. The CDR3 has 16 residues. Trimming cost V 3 bases and J 7 bases; bases outside gene matches: 7. Germline V gene lookup returns CDR1 KGHSH and CDR2 LQKENI. This sequence originates from a human donor in a cohort sampled during active COVID-19. The genes are TRBV18 and TRBJ1-6, with 9 bases aligning to TRBD1. Sequenced sample: peripheral blood. The CDR3 bases are TGTGCCAGCTCACCTCGGACAGGGGCTAGCAATTCACCCCTCCACTTT. It yields the protein CASSPRTGASNSPLHF.